A selection of T cell receptor beta chains follows, all from one sample in a study of neurological immune-mediated disorders. In TCRdb, the 5' RACE reads were re-called with MiXCR into one record per CDR3 protein. The table includes approximately 36,000 distinct CDR3 sequences, less than 15% detected once. The sample comprised PBMCs. These receptors all come from a woman in her 50s with HTLV-1-associated myelopathy (HAM/TSP). CDR3s include the opening cysteine and the closing phenylalanine or tryptophan. D genes are given only for firm matches. A row's size may be missing; if present it is once, few, many or a size class.

-	TRBV7-9	TRBJ1-3	many	TGTGCCAGCAGCTCGGACGGCTACTCTGGAAACACCATATATTTT	CASSSDGYSGNTIYF
TRBD1	TRBV5-1	TRBJ2-3	many	TGCGCCAGCAGCTTGGAGGCCGGGACAGGGGAATCGGATACGCAGTATTTT	CASSLEAGTGESDTQYF
TRBD1	TRBV19	TRBJ1-2	many	TGTGCCAGTAGCCGGGACAGGGAGTATGGCTACACCTTC	CASSRDREYGYTF
-	TRBV5-1	TRBJ2-2	-	TGCGCCAGCAGCTCAAGACCCGGGGAGCTGTTTTTT	CASSSRPGELFF
-	TRBV6-5	TRBJ2-2	many	TGTGCCAGCAGTTATTCGACAGTGAACACCGGGGAGCTGTTTTTT	CASSYSTVNTGELFF
-	TRBV5-1	TRBJ2-2	many	TGCGCCAGCAGCTTGGGGGTCGGGGCCACGAACACCGGGGAGCTGTTTTTT	CASSLGVGATNTGELFF
TRBD1	TRBV6-6	TRBJ1-2	once	TGTGCCAGCAGGGACAGGCTCTCTAACTATGGCTACACCTTC	CASRDRLSNYGYTF
TRBD2	TRBV5-1	TRBJ2-1	many	TGCGCCAGCAGCTTCCTAGCGGCTAACAATGAGCAGTTCTTC	CASSFLAANNEQFF
TRBD1	TRBV7-2	TRBJ2-7	-	TGTGCCAGCAGCTCCGGGACAGTATACGAGCAGTACTTC	CASSSGTVYEQYF
-	TRBV25-1	TRBJ2-5	-	TGTGCCAGCAGTGAATATATGGGGGAAGCAGAGAGCCAGTACTTC	CASSEYMGEAESQYF
-	TRBV5-1	TRBJ2-3	many	TGCGCCAGCAGCTCGGGGCCCGTTCTCGAGGATACGCAGTATTTT	CASSSGPVLEDTQYF
-	TRBV6-6	TRBJ1-3	many	TGTGCCAGCAGTTACGGCTTACCGGGGGACCTTATGGGAAACACCATATATTTT	CASSYGLPGDLMGNTIYF
TRBD1	TRBV6-5	TRBJ1-1	many	TGTGCCAGCAGCCTCGGCCTCCGGGACAGGGGGAACACTGAAGCTTTCTTT	CASSLGLRDRGNTEAFF
TRBD1	TRBV29-1	TRBJ1-1	many	TGCAGCGCACAAAGGACAGGGGGCGCAGGGGCTTTCTTT	CSAQRTGGAGAFF
-	TRBV5-1	TRBJ2-5	many	TGCGCCAGCAGATTCAACAGGGTAGTCCAAGAGACCCAGTACTTC	CASRFNRVVQETQYF
-	TRBV5-5	TRBJ2-7	many	TGTGCCAGCAGCCCAAGGATGTACGAGCAGTACTTC	CASSPRMYEQYF
TRBD1	TRBV7-2	TRBJ2-1	-	TGCGCCAGCAGCTTATTGGGGCAGGGGGCGAAAGATGAGCAGTTCTTC	CASSLLGQGAKDEQFF
TRBD1	TRBV7-3	TRBJ1-3	many	TGTGCCAGCAGCTTAACGGGGACAGTCTCTGGAAACACCATATATTTT	CASSLTGTVSGNTIYF
TRBD2	TRBV27	TRBJ2-2	-	TGTGCCAGCAGTCCTAGCGGGGGCCTTTACACCGGGGAGCTGTTTTTT	CASSPSGGLYTGELFF
TRBD1	TRBV4-3	TRBJ2-5	many	TGCGCCAGCGACCCCGGGACAGGGGAGGTGACCCAGTACTTC	CASDPGTGEVTQYF
-	TRBV5-1	TRBJ1-2	many	TGCGCCAGCAGGGCCGTCGGACTCTATGGCTACACCTTC	CASRAVGLYGYTF
TRBD1	TRBV5-5	TRBJ1-5	-	TGTGCGACCAGCTTAGGACAGGGGATAGGAAGCAATCAGCCCCAGCATTTT	CATSLGQGIGSNQPQHF
-	TRBV7-6	TRBJ2-1	many	TGTGCCAGCAGCTCCCCTGCCGGACCCCAGAGCTCCTACAATGAGCAGTTCTTC	CASSSPAGPQSSYNEQFF
-	TRBV24-1	TRBJ1-1	many	TGTGCCACCAGTGCGGGGGGACAAGAGAACACTGAAGCTTTCTTT	CATSAGGQENTEAFF
-	TRBV7-9	TRBJ1-3	few	TGTGCCAGCAGGAGTGCAGGGCTGGCTGGAAACACCATATATTTT	CASRSAGLAGNTIYF
-	TRBV29-1	TRBJ1-1	many	TGCAGCGTTGACAGGAGTGAAGCTTTCTTT	CSVDRSEAFF
-	TRBV24-1	TRBJ1-2	-	TGTACCACCAGTGATTTCGAGGGGACCGGCTACACCTTC	CTTSDFEGTGYTF
-	TRBV25-1	TRBJ2-1	few	TGTGCCAGCAGTGGGGACGCCAGCTCCTACAATGAGCAGTTCTTC	CASSGDASSYNEQFF
TRBD1	TRBV3-1	TRBJ1-1	many	TGTGCCAGCAGCAGACACAGGGGGACGACTGAAGCTTTCTTT	CASSRHRGTTEAFF
-	TRBV28	TRBJ1-5	-	TGTGCCAGAAGTTTCCGGGTATGGATAGAAGATAGCAATCAGCCCCAGCATTTT	CARSFRVWIEDSNQPQHF
-	TRBV6-5	TRBJ1-3	many	TGTGCCAGCAGTTACTCCCCCCCTTATCTGACTGGAAACACCATATATTTT	CASSYSPPYLTGNTIYF
TRBD2	TRBV12-3/TRBV12-4	TRBJ2-5	many	TGTGCCAGCAGTTCCCCGGGACTAGCGGGACAAGAGACCCAGTACTTC	CASSSPGLAGQETQYF
-	TRBV4-3	TRBJ2-3	many	TGCGCCAGCAGCCAAGAGAGCACGGCCCTTCGCACAGATACGCAGTATTTT	CASSQESTALRTDTQYF
-	TRBV29-1	TRBJ2-1	many	TGCAGCGTTGCGGGGACCTACAATGAGCAGTTCTTC	CSVAGTYNEQFF
TRBD2	TRBV20-1	TRBJ2-1	many	TGCAGTGCTAGATCCTTCGATTTAGCGGGGGGGCGAGGGAATGAGCAGTTCTTC	CSARSFDLAGGRGNEQFF
-	TRBV29-1	TRBJ2-4	many	TGCAGCGTTGGTAATATGGGAGAAGCCAAAAACATTCAGTACTTC	CSVGNMGEAKNIQYF
TRBD2	TRBV4-2	TRBJ2-3	many	TGTGCCAGCAGCCAAGATGGACTAGCGGGGGGTGATACGCAGTATTTT	CASSQDGLAGGDTQYF